The rows below give T cell receptor beta chains drawn from one sample of a study of cytomegalovirus exposure and HLA in healthy donors. Assay: immunoSEQ multiplex PCR; the TCRdb copy retains only in-frame clones and omits some. The sample consists of about 220,000 clones, around nine tenths of them appearing once. The sequenced material came from PBMCs. Receptor source: a woman between 18 and 29 years old in good health and CMV-seronegative. The CDR3 runs from the conserved cysteine through the conserved F or W. The D gene is left open where the match is weak. Where a row states a size, it is once, few, many or the class of an expanded clone; other rows omit it.

15	-	TRBV7-9	TRBJ2-7	TRBD1	TGTGCCAGCAGCTCGACCGGGACAGGGAGTCCGGAGCAGTACTTC	CASSSTGTGSPEQYF
15	-	TRBV7-3	TRBJ1-2	TRBD1	TGTGCCAGCAGCTTGTCCGGGACAGATAACTATGGCTACACCTTC	CASSLSGTDNYGYTF
13	-	TRBV10-2	TRBJ1-1	-	TGCGCCAGCAGTGACAGGTCGAACACTGAAGCTTTCTTT	CASSDRSNTEAFF
19	once	TRBV19	TRBJ2-1	TRBD2	TGTGCCAGTAGTATACCTCCTAGCGGGAGCGGTTTATGGAGAGATGAGCAGTTCTTC	CASSIPPSGSGLWRDEQFF
15	-	TRBV5-4	TRBJ1-4	-	TGTGCCAGCAGCCCCCAGGGGCGGCCTAATGAAAAACTGTTTTTT	CASSPQGRPNEKLFF
15	once	TRBV6-5	TRBJ1-1	-	TGTGCCAGCAAACCACAACAATTAACGGGCACTGAAGCTTTCTTT	CASKPQQLTGTEAFF
15	-	TRBV18	TRBJ2-7	TRBD2	TGTGCCAGCTCACCTCTCGCGGGAGGGGCCTACGAGCAGTACTTC	CASSPLAGGAYEQYF
12	once	TRBV28	TRBJ2-1	-	TGTGCCAGCAATCGGCGGGTCAATGAGCAGTTCTTC	CASNRRVNEQFF
15	-	TRBV15	TRBJ1-1	TRBD1	TGTGCCACCAGCGTGGGGACAGGGGGCATCACTGAAGCTTTCTTT	CATSVGTGGITEAFF
15	once	TRBV5-1	TRBJ1-1	-	TGCGCCAGCAGCCAAAGGGAGGGTGGGAACACTGAAGCTTTCTTT	CASSQREGGNTEAFF
13	-	TRBV4-1	TRBJ2-1	-	TGCGCCAGCAGCCAAGTCCCCCCCGATGAGCAGTTCTTC	CASSQVPPDEQFF
15	-	TRBV2	TRBJ1-4	-	TGTGCCAGCAGGACCTTTAAGGGGCCGAGTGAAAAACTGTTTTTT	CASRTFKGPSEKLFF
13	few	TRBV27	TRBJ1-6	-	TGTGCCAGCAGTCCATCCAGGGTGTCACCCCTCCACTTT	CASSPSRVSPLHF
18	-	TRBV7-9	TRBJ1-3	TRBD1	TGTGCCAGCAGCAGCAAGATGGGACAGCCGAGCTCTGGAAACACCATATATTTT	CASSSKMGQPSSGNTIYF
12	-	TRBV7-9	TRBJ2-7	-	TGTGCCAGCAGCTTCCAGGGTGAGGAGCAGTACTTC	CASSFQGEEQYF
16	-	TRBV19	TRBJ2-3	TRBD2	TGTGCCAGTAGTATTCTGTGCGGGAGGGTCTCAGATACGCAGTATTTT	CASSILCGRVSDTQYF
17	-	TRBV28	TRBJ1-2	-	TGTGCCAGCTCTAAAAGCTGGCGGGGGGGCCAGAAGGGTGGCTACACCTTC	CASSKSWRGGQKGGYTF
10	-	TRBV20-1	TRBJ2-5	-	TGCAGTGCTAGGAGGGAGACCCAGTACTTC	CSARRETQYF
17	-	TRBV19	TRBJ2-7	TRBD2	TGTGCCAGTAGCACTACCGGGACTAGCGGGGGACCCTACGAGCAGTACTTC	CASSTTGTSGGPYEQYF
13	-	TRBV5-6	TRBJ2-1	TRBD2	TGTGCCAGCAGCTTGAAAGCGGGAGATGAGCAGTTCTTC	CASSLKAGDEQFF
15	-	TRBV4-2	TRBJ1-2	-	TGTGCCAGCAGCCAAGACCCACCCGGAGGCAACGGCTACACCTTC	CASSQDPPGGNGYTF
15	-	TRBV27	TRBJ1-6	-	TGTGCCAGCAGTTTATCAGGCGGGGGTAGGTCACCCCTCCACTTT	CASSLSGGGRSPLHF
16	-	TRBV5-1	TRBJ2-3	-	TGCGCCAGCAGCTTGGCCGGGTCGTCTGGCACAGATACGCAGTATTTT	CASSLAGSSGTDTQYF
16	-	TRBV29-1	TRBJ2-4	-	TGCAGCGTTGGAGACCGGGCAAAAGCCCGGGGAAACATTCAGTACTTC	CSVGDRAKARGNIQYF